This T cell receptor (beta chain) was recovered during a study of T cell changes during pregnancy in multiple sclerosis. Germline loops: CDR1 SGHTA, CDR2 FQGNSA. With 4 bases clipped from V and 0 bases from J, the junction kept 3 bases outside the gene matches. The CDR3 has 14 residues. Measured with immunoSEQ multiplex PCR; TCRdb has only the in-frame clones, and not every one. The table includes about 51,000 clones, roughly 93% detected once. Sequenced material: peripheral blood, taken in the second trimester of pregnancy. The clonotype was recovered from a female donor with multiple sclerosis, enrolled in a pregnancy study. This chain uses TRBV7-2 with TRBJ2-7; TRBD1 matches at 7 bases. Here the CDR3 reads CASSSGQSSYEQYF. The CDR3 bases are TGTGCCAGCAGCTCGGGACAGAGCTCCTACGAGCAGTACTTC.